This TCR beta chain was found in a study of shared clonotypes between healthy human individuals (dated by TCRdb to 2020 to 2022). About the study as a whole: A few men and two women, aged 18 to 49 years, made up the cohort. Libraries were prepared and TCR repertoires were sequenced by different laboratories using diverse techniques, in order to increase sequencing depth and limit assay-specific biases. Per donor, three plates each were used for CD4 naive and CD4 memory, two for CD8 naive, and one for CD8 memory. To estimate repertoire size and how much clonotype sharing occurs between individuals, the study deeply sequenced the blood TCR repertoires of roughly 5 healthy adults. Leukapheresis yielded between about 0.94 and 9.5 billion PBMCs per donor. Findings and caveats that apply to the study as a whole: Around 5.4% of naive CD4, 3% to 4% of naive CD8, approximately 2.2% of memory CD4, and 0.4% of memory CD8 clonotypes were shared across four donors. Naive subsets generally had larger estimated clonotype richness than memory subsets. Based on pairwise subsampling, the degree of clonotype sharing among donors was expected to be affected by sequencing depth. Higher generation probabilities were observed for clonotypes shared by all four sorted-subset donors than for non-shared clonotypes. Sampling was restricted to blood, and TCR repertoires in tissues likely differ from the TCR repertoires found in blood. Even with the large sequencing depth, rarefaction of the sorted-subset datasets indicated that sequencing was incomplete. The small number of donors limited the genetic and exposure-history diversity represented.

Using the deep immunoSEQ assay, multiplex PCR amplified TCR CDR3 regions from genomic DNA. Extracted genomic DNA from each cell subset was distributed evenly across all wells of several immunoSEQ 96-well plates, and each plate was treated as a replicate. For sorted subsets, each replicate PCR was loaded with around 220 ng genomic DNA, equivalent to 32,000 or so T cell genomes. The purified libraries were quantified using a Qubit 3.0 fluorometer, sized with a Bioanalyzer 2100, and then quantified again using the KAPA Library Quantification kit. Every immunoSEQ 96-well plate was sequenced on a separate single-read 150-cycle Illumina NextSeq 550 flow cell. On the study's bioinformatics: Because the immunoSEQ output included only junctional sequences and no quality scores, the filtering could not be the same as the filtering used for full-length reads. To assign V/J genes and CDR3, sequences were annotated using PyIR, a Python wrapper for IgBLAST v1.9, with IMGT germline references. Any read was removed if the V/J assignment was weak (E-value above 1e-6), the CDR3 was missing, or the read contained stop codons, out-of-frame junctions, or ambiguous translated residues. V3J clonotypes were defined as sequences sharing an identical inferred V gene, J gene, and CDR3 amino acid sequence. Percentage overlap between repertoires was calculated by dividing the number of shared unique clonotypes by the size of the smaller repertoire. Repertoire richness was assessed with RTK rarefaction, the Chao1 estimator, and Recon v2.1 estimates of unobserved clonotypes. OLGA was used to compute generation probabilities for all TCRbeta clonotypes that the gDNA method yielded from a few donors. The table was pulled from immuneACCESS by TCRdb, which kept in-frame rearrangements only. Such tables lose some clones; where checked, under half of the loss comes from unresolved V genes, and the rest has no known cause. V and J calls and clone size come straight from that table; D and trimming were deduced from the DNA. For this sample the table gives 2,500,000 or so clones, of which over 85% were detected only once. The ten biggest clones cover 0.36% of the sample.

The V end loses 7 bases and the J end loses 1 base, and a stretch of 14 bases separates them. The germline V gene (reference sequence) provides CDR1 SGHNT and CDR2 YYREEE. The CDR3 starts with the cysteine, ends with the phenylalanine, and has 14 residues. CDR3 DNA is the only sequence kept; it has 42 bases, read in frame from the first base. Donors were healthy HIV-negative adults with no recently reported acute infections or vaccinations. Every donor was a Caucasian adult residing in Nashville, Tennessee, USA. CD4+ T cells were enriched through magnetic negative selection, after which naive cells were positively selected on CD45RA and the remaining negative fraction served as the memory subset. Blood was obtained by leukapheresis, after which PBMCs were separated by Ficoll-Histopaque density gradient centrifugation and cryopreserved in liquid nitrogen vapor phase. Analytical flow cytometry was used to check the purity and quantity of every magnetically sorted T cell population. Each sorted fraction had its genomic DNA isolated and then quantified by UV absorbance on a Nanodrop 2000c.

This clone was seen once. The antigen it binds to is not known. Per-nucleotide qualities are absent, and no much larger clonotype sits a single base away. The clonotype originates from a man younger than 35 in good health. Some clones in this sample may be carry-over from other donors' samples. Sequencing used naive CD4+ T cells from PBMCs. The cell subset or site tag for this specimen amounts to: CD45RA+ positively selected. The rearrangement joined TRBV5-4 to TRBJ2-5; TRBD2 might be the D gene, on 5 matching bases. The DNA sequence is as follows: TGTGCCAGCTCAATTTCGGGGTTCCAAGAGACCCAGTACTTC. It encodes CASSISGFQETQYF.